This T cell receptor beta chain derives from a study of T cell repertoires in ileal Crohn's disease. TCRB immunosequencing input was roughly 500 nanograms of biopsy DNA per sample. Clones were read by immunoSEQ multiplex PCR, and TCRdb kept only the in-frame ones, dropping some. Here the sample spans roughly 16,000 clones, around 93% being singletons. As concerns this clone: Its antigen is still unknown.

Study-level results: Sorted CD8 T cells held more high-frequency clones than CD4. Endoscopic recurrence occurred in every patient whose clonality exceeded 26.8%. Clonal expansions were more frequent in active smokers than non-smokers at surgery.

Germline V CDR1 and CDR2: SGHVS, FQNEAQ. V was shortened by 5 bases and J by 6 bases, with 16 bases between the two germline ends. The length of the CDR3 is 14 residues. This chain links TRBV7-8 with TRBJ1-2; D perhaps matches TRBD1 (5 bases). Sequencing used ileal tissue. The source of this sequence is an adult with Crohn's disease. CDR3 nucleotide sequence: TGTGCCAGCAGCGCTGGACACGACGCGAATGGCTACACCTTC. The encoded protein is CASSAGHDANGYTF. The full variable domain, completed using reference TRBV7-8 and TRBJ1-2, is GAGVSQSPRYKVAKRGQDVALRCDPISGHVSLFWYQQALGQGPEFLTYFQNEAQLDKSGLPSDRFFAERPEGSVSTLKIQRTQQEDSAVYLCASSAGHDANGYTFGSGTRLTVV.